The entry below describes one T cell receptor beta chain. Its antigen is unknown. Researchers made TCR cDNA using 5'RACE template switching, and this step added a universal primer site and UMIs. TCRdb processed the 5' RACE reads anew with MiXCR; each CDR3 protein has one entry. Among 450,000 to 650,000 distinct CDR3 sequences listed, less than 25% were seen once. The source of the sample is a study of T cells after yellow fever vaccination. CDR1 and CDR2 from the germline V gene are SGHAT and FQNNGV. The junction had 9 bases not matched to a gene; V was cut back by 3 bases and J by 2 bases. This CDR3 spans 18 amino acids. Study-level findings and limits: A minor fraction of clonotypes spanned both CD4 and CD8 compartments. Post-booster samples contained most primary-vaccination clones (approximately 96% CD4, about 90% CD8). Abundant clonotypes from the bulk population could get into FACS-sorted repertoires as contaminants.

The material was PBMCs, obtained less than 25 days after the first yellow fever vaccination. This sequence was found in a man aged 18 to 29 who received the YFV17D yellow fever vaccine. V gene TRBV11-2 combines with J gene TRBJ2-3, with TRBD2 matching 12 bases. The CDR3 DNA follows: TGTGCCAGCAGCTTCACCCTAGCGGGGGGGAACCCCACAGATACGCAGTATTTT. Protein product: CASSFTLAGGNPTDTQYF.